The present T cell receptor beta chain was sequenced within a study of cytomegalovirus exposure and HLA in healthy donors. Study context: There were about 86 million unique TCRs (from HLA-typed donors) in an early data release.

General study findings and limits: Roughly uniform depth of sequencing across donors was assumed in presence/absence analyses. V- and J-gene trimming in TCR beta was tied to a missense DCLRE1C variant by an analysis performed later.

This CDR3 contains 16 residues. The V gene's germline CDR1 is SEHNR and CDR2 FQNEAQ (reference sequence). Trimming removed 2 bases at V and 0 bases at J, with 13 bases between. As for this clone: The target antigen is unknown.

Amplification used 60 Vbeta primers and 13 Jbeta primers. Assay: immunoSEQ multiplex PCR; the TCRdb copy retains only in-frame clones and omits some. The sample lists over 95,000 clones, around 77% occurring once. The source is a woman between 25 and 40 years old in good health and CMV-seropositive. The chain combines TRBV7-9 with TRBJ1-2, with D unclear. Sequences were obtained from PBMCs. The CDR3 bases are TGTGCCAGCAGCTTATATGGGGAGATGGCTAACTATGGCTACACCTTC. Amino acid sequence: CASSLYGEMANYGYTF.